The rows below give T cell receptor beta chains drawn from one sample of a study of beta chain features in type 1 diabetes. Data came from immunoSEQ multiplex PCR; TCRdb stores just in-frame clones and leaves some out. The sample yields fewer than 250,000 clones, roughly 15% seen once. The source material was naive CD4+ T cells from blood. These receptors originate from a woman aged 35 to 49 in good health. The CDR3 runs from the conserved cysteine through the conserved F or W. The order of the fields is CDR3 protein, CDR3 DNA, clone size, D gene, J gene, V gene. A D gene is named only where the DNA matches it firmly. Rows may omit the clone size; those that give it use once, few, many or a size class.

CDR3 protein: CASSPPVNLAVNEQFF; CDR3 DNA: TGTGCCAGCTCACCACCCGTCAACCTAGCGGTAAATGAGCAGTTCTTC; clone size: few; D gene: TRBD2; J gene: TRBJ2-1; V gene: TRBV18
CDR3 protein: CATSRGGGRGSYEQYF; CDR3 DNA: TGTGCCACCAGCAGAGGTGGGGGCAGGGGGTCCTACGAGCAGTACTTC; clone size: NA; D gene: TRBD1; J gene: TRBJ2-7; V gene: TRBV15
CDR3 protein: CASSPRDHYEQYF; CDR3 DNA: TGCGCCAGCAGTCCCCGGGATCACTACGAGCAGTACTTC; clone size: NA; D gene: NA; J gene: TRBJ2-7; V gene: TRBV23-1
CDR3 protein: CASNARVNTEAFF; CDR3 DNA: TGTGCCAGTAATGCCAGGGTGAACACTGAAGCTTTCTTT; clone size: few; D gene: NA; J gene: TRBJ1-1; V gene: TRBV19
CDR3 protein: CASSEEQGAPLVHF; CDR3 DNA: TGTGCCAGCAGCGAGGAGCAGGGGGCGCCCCTGGTCCACTTT; clone size: few; D gene: TRBD1; J gene: TRBJ1-6; V gene: TRBV4-2
CDR3 protein: CASRPGTGIGNIQYF; CDR3 DNA: TGTGCCAGCAGGCCCGGGACAGGGATCGGAAACATTCAGTACTTC; clone size: many; D gene: TRBD1; J gene: TRBJ2-4; V gene: TRBV7-2
CDR3 protein: CASSYQGSGGNQPQHF; CDR3 DNA: TGTGCCAGCAGTTACCAAGGTTCAGGGGGCAATCAGCCCCAGCATTTT; clone size: NA; D gene: NA; J gene: TRBJ1-5; V gene: TRBV6-6
CDR3 protein: CASSVNSGTASGGYTF; CDR3 DNA: TGTGCCAGCAGTGTGAACTCCGGGACCGCTAGCGGTGGCTACACCTTC; clone size: few; D gene: NA; J gene: TRBJ1-2; V gene: TRBV6-1
CDR3 protein: CASSPQATGLGRAFF; CDR3 DNA: TGTGCCAGCAGCCCCCAGGCGACAGGCCTGGGGCGGGCTTTCTTT; clone size: few; D gene: NA; J gene: TRBJ1-1; V gene: TRBV9
CDR3 protein: CASSPRDREKATQYF; CDR3 DNA: TGTGCCAGCAGCCCCCGGGACAGGGAGAAGGCCACCCAGTACTTC; clone size: NA; D gene: TRBD1; J gene: TRBJ2-5; V gene: TRBV5-4
CDR3 protein: CASGPRYQEKLFF; CDR3 DNA: TGTGCTAGTGGTCCGCGCTACCAAGAAAAACTGTTTTTT; clone size: NA; D gene: NA; J gene: TRBJ1-4; V gene: TRBV12-5
CDR3 protein: CASRVDRASLNSPLHF; CDR3 DNA: TGCGCCAGCAGGGTGGACAGGGCCTCGTTGAATTCACCCCTCCACTTT; clone size: NA; D gene: TRBD1; J gene: TRBJ1-6; V gene: TRBV5-1
CDR3 protein: CASSHSVQTETQYF; CDR3 DNA: TGTGCCAGCAGTCACAGTGTCCAGACGGAGACCCAGTACTTC; clone size: few; D gene: NA; J gene: TRBJ2-5; V gene: TRBV6-5
CDR3 protein: CASRGQGGTQYF; CDR3 DNA: TGTGCCAGCAGGGGCCAGGGTGGGACCCAGTACTTC; clone size: few; D gene: NA; J gene: TRBJ2-5; V gene: TRBV11-2
CDR3 protein: CASSPGIIQETQYF; CDR3 DNA: TGTGCCAGCAGCCCAGGCATTATCCAAGAGACCCAGTACTTC; clone size: few; D gene: NA; J gene: TRBJ2-5; V gene: TRBV5-4
CDR3 protein: CASGKDRGGDTEAFF; CDR3 DNA: TGCGCCAGCGGAAAGGACAGGGGAGGAGACACTGAAGCTTTCTTT; clone size: few; D gene: TRBD1; J gene: TRBJ1-1; V gene: TRBV5-1
CDR3 protein: CAISESYSYGYTF; CDR3 DNA: TGTGCCATCAGTGAGTCATACAGCTATGGCTACACCTTC; clone size: few; D gene: NA; J gene: TRBJ1-2; V gene: TRBV10-3
CDR3 protein: CASSFSGVGEQFF; CDR3 DNA: TGTGCCAGCAGCTTCAGCGGGGTTGGTGAGCAGTTCTTC; clone size: NA; D gene: TRBD2; J gene: TRBJ2-1; V gene: TRBV7-2
CDR3 protein: CASSQEVRGNEQYF; CDR3 DNA: TGCGCCAGCAGCCAAGAAGTCAGGGGGAACGAGCAGTACTTC; clone size: few; D gene: TRBD1; J gene: TRBJ2-7; V gene: TRBV4-3
CDR3 protein: CASSEGQLGGSPLHF; CDR3 DNA: TGCGCCAGCAGCGAGGGACAACTAGGGGGTTCACCCCTCCACTTT; clone size: NA; D gene: NA; J gene: TRBJ1-6; V gene: TRBV5-1
CDR3 protein: CASTSGAYGYTF; CDR3 DNA: TGTGCCAGCACTTCAGGGGCCTATGGCTACACCTTC; clone size: NA; D gene: NA; J gene: TRBJ1-2; V gene: TRBV7-9
CDR3 protein: CASSIDSTEAFF; CDR3 DNA: TGTGCCAGCAGCATCGACAGTACTGAAGCTTTCTTT; clone size: NA; D gene: NA; J gene: TRBJ1-1; V gene: TRBV9
CDR3 protein: CASSEWQTGANVLTF; CDR3 DNA: TGTGCCAGCAGTGAATGGCAGACTGGGGCCAACGTCCTGACTTTC; clone size: few; D gene: NA; J gene: TRBJ2-6; V gene: TRBV2
CDR3 protein: CASSLFPSSYNEQFF; CDR3 DNA: TGTGCCAGCAGTTTATTTCCCAGTTCCTACAATGAGCAGTTCTTC; clone size: few; D gene: NA; J gene: TRBJ2-1; V gene: TRBV27
CDR3 protein: CASNWADRGPEAFF; CDR3 DNA: TGTGCCAGCAACTGGGCTGACAGGGGGCCTGAAGCTTTCTTT; clone size: NA; D gene: TRBD1; J gene: TRBJ1-1; V gene: TRBV18
CDR3 protein: CASSQDLRGYTEAFF; CDR3 DNA: TGCGCCAGCAGCCAAGATCTTAGGGGATACACTGAAGCTTTCTTT; clone size: few; D gene: NA; J gene: TRBJ1-1; V gene: TRBV4-1
CDR3 protein: CASSGTGGGTEAFF; CDR3 DNA: TGTGCCAGCAGCGGTACAGGGGGCGGCACTGAAGCTTTCTTT; clone size: few; D gene: TRBD1; J gene: TRBJ1-1; V gene: TRBV5-4
CDR3 protein: CASSFRDRGLTDTQYF; CDR3 DNA: TGTGCCAGCAGCTTCCGGGACAGGGGGCTCACAGATACGCAGTATTTT; clone size: NA; D gene: TRBD1; J gene: TRBJ2-3; V gene: TRBV11-2
CDR3 protein: CASSVTGAEKLFF; CDR3 DNA: TGTGCCAGCAGCGTAACTGGGGCTGAAAAACTGTTTTTT; clone size: NA; D gene: NA; J gene: TRBJ1-4; V gene: TRBV9
CDR3 protein: CASSIVLRGEETQYF; CDR3 DNA: TGTGCCAGTAGTATTGTTCTCAGGGGTGAGGAGACCCAGTACTTC; clone size: few; D gene: NA; J gene: TRBJ2-5; V gene: TRBV19
CDR3 protein: CASSWDPGQGGTEAFF; CDR3 DNA: TGTGCCAGCAGCTGGGACCCGGGACAGGGCGGAACTGAAGCTTTCTTT; clone size: NA; D gene: TRBD1; J gene: TRBJ1-1; V gene: TRBV5-4
CDR3 protein: CASSLALTYEQFF; CDR3 DNA: TGTGCCAGCAGCTTAGCGCTAACGTATGAGCAGTTCTTC; clone size: NA; D gene: NA; J gene: TRBJ2-1; V gene: TRBV7-6
CDR3 protein: CASSPRAGGANEQFF; CDR3 DNA: TGTGCCAGCTCACCAAGGGCAGGGGGAGCAAATGAGCAGTTCTTC; clone size: few; D gene: TRBD1; J gene: TRBJ2-1; V gene: TRBV18
CDR3 protein: CASSIGIDQPQHF; CDR3 DNA: TGTGCCAGTAGTATAGGTATTGATCAGCCCCAGCATTTT; clone size: NA; D gene: NA; J gene: TRBJ1-5; V gene: TRBV19
CDR3 protein: CASRNQFLGEQYF; CDR3 DNA: TGCGCCAGCAGGAACCAATTCCTCGGCGAGCAGTACTTC; clone size: few; D gene: NA; J gene: TRBJ2-7; V gene: TRBV10-2
CDR3 protein: CASVGTGDTYNEQFF; CDR3 DNA: TGTGCCAGCGTTGGGACAGGGGATACCTACAATGAGCAGTTCTTC; clone size: NA; D gene: TRBD1; J gene: TRBJ2-1; V gene: TRBV28